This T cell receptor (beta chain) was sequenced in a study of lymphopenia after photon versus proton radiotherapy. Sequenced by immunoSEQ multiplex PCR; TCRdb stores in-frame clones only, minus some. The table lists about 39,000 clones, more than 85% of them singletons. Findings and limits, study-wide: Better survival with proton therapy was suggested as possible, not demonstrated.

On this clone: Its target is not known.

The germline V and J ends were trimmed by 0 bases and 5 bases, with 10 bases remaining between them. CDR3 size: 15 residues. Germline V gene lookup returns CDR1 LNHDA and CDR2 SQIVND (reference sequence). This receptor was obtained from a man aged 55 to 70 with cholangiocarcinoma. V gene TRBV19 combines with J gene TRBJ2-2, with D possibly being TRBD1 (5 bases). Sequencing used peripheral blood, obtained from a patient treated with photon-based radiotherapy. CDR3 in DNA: TGTGCCAGTAGTATAGACAGGGTGAGAACCGGGGAGCTGTTTTTT. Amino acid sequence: CASSIDRVRTGELFF.